This T cell receptor beta chain is from a study of blood T cell repertoires in COVID-19. Across the whole study: The origin of the acute and convalescent COVID-19 samples was the United States, Italy and Spain. T cells, B-cell-depleted T cells, or PBMCs provided the cDNA or gDNA that served as material.

This CDR3 contains 12 residues. The ends were cut back, 7 bases at V and 4 bases at J, with 9 bases in the middle. CDR1 is SNHLY, CDR2 FYNNEI, per germline. Original data processing: Amplification of reference gene primers was used by the study to estimate nucleated cell counts. The repertoire was sequenced with immunoSEQ multiplex PCR; TCRdb's copy has only in-frame clones and lacks some. The DNA gave D and trimming, while V, J and clone size come from that table. Among roughly 80,000 clones, roughly four fifths were seen once, and the ten largest hold less than 25%. The receptor was isolated from a human donor in a cohort sampled during active COVID-19. The sample comprised peripheral blood. V is TRBV2 and J is TRBJ2-3; D is possibly TRBD1 (5 bases). The CDR3 protein is CASMSQADTQYF. The CDR3 coding sequence is TGTGCCAGCATGTCACAGGCAGATACGCAGTATTTT.